This T cell receptor beta chain was captured in a study of T cell repertoires in cytomegalovirus infection. Study results and limitations: HLA-C-restricted CMV clonotypes gave the most frequent clonotype in two of eight donors.

Each CDR3 protein gets one entry after TCRdb re-called the reads with MiXCR. This sample has around 450,000 distinct CDR3 sequences, with about a third found just once. This clonotype was seen more than once but under ten times. What it binds is unknown. This CDR3 is 17 amino acids long. Germline loops: CDR1 SGHTA, CDR2 FQGTGA. The V end was cut by 1 base, the J end by 5 bases, with 18 bases between. The chain recombines TRBV7-3 with TRBJ2-1; possibly TRBD2 for D (6 bases). Material: PBMCs. The clonotype originates from a human donor in good health (CMV status not recorded). Some clones in this sample may be carry-over from other donors' samples. CDR3 nucleotide sequence: TGTGCCAGCAGCTTAAGGCCCGGCGGGACGGGAGACAATGAGCAGTTCTTC. It translates to CASSLRPGGTGDNEQFF.